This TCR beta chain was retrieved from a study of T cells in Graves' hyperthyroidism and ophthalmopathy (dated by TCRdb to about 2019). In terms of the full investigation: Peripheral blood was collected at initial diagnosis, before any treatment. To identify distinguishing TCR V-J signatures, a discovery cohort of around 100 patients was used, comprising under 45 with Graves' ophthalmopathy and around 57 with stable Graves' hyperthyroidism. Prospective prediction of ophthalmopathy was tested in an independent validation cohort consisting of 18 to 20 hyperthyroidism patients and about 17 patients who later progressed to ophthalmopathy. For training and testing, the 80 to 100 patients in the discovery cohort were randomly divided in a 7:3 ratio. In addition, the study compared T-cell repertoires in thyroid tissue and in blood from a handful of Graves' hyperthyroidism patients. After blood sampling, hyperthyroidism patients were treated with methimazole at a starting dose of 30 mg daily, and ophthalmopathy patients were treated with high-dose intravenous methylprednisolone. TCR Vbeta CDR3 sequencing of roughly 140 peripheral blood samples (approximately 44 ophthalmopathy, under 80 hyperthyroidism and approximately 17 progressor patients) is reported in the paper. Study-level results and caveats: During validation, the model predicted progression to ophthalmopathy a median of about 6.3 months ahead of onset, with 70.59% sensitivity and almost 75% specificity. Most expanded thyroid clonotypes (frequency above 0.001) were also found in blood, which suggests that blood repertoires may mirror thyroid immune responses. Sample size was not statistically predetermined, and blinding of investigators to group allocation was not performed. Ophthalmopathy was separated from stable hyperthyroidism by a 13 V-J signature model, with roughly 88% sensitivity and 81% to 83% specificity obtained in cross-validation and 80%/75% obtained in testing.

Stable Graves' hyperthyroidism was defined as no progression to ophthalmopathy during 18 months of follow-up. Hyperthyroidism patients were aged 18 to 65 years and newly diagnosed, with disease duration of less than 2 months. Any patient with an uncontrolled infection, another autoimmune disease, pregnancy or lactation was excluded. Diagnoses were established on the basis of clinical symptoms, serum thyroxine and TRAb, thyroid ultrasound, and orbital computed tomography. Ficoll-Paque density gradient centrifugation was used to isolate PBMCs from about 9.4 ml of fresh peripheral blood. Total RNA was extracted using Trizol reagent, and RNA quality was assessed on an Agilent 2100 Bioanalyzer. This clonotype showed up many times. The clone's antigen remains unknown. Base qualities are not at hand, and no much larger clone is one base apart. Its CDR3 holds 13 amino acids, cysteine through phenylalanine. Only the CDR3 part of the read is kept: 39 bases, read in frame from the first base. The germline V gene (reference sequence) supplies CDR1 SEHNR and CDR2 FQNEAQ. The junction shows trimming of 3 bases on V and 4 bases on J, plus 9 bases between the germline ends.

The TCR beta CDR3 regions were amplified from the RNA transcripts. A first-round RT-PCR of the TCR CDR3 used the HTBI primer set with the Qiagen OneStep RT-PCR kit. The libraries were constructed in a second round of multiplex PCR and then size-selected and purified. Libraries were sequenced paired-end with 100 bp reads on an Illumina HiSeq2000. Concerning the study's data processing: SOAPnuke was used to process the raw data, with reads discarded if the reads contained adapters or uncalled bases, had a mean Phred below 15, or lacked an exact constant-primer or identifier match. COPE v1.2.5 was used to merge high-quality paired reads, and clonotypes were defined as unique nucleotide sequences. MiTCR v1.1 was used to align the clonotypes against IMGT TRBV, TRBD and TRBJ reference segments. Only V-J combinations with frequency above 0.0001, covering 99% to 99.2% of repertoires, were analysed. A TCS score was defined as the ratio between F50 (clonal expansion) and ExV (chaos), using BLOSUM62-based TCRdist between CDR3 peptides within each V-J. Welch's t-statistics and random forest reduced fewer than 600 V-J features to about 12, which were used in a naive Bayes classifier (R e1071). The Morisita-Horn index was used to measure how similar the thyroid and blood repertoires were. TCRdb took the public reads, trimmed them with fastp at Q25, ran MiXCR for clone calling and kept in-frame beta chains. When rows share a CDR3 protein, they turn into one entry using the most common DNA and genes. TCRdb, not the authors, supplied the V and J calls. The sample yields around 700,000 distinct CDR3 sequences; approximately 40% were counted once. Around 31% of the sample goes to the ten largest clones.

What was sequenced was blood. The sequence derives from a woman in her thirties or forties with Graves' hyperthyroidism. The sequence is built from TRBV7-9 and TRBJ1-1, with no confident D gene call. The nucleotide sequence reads TGTGCCAGCAGCTTTAAGAGCGCCACTGAAGCTTTCTTT. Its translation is CASSFKSATEAFF.